This TCR beta chain was sequenced during a study of T cells in Graves' hyperthyroidism and ophthalmopathy. Study results and limitations: A 13 V-J model separated ophthalmopathy from stable hyperthyroidism.

Over 18 months, lack of ophthalmopathy progression marked Graves' hyperthyroidism as stable. With regard to this clonotype: Its antigen is unknown.

Amplified regions were TCR beta CDR3 sequences from RNA transcripts. Using the HTBI primer set, a first-round RT-PCR was run on the TCR CDR3. Each CDR3 protein is one row after TCRdb ran MiXCR on the multiplex PCR reads. Of a few hundred thousand distinct CDR3 sequences listed, 25% are singletons. Trimming at V came to 6 bases and at J to 4 bases, leaving 4 bases not matched to a gene. This CDR3 is 13 amino acids long. The germline CDR1 and CDR2 sequences are DFQATT and SNEGSKA (reference sequence). The sample consisted of blood. The J gene is TRBJ2-2, the V gene TRBV20-1; 8 bases agree with TRBD2. The receptor was derived from a middle-aged man with Graves' hyperthyroidism. This CDR3 reads CSAREGATGELFF. CDR3 nucleotides: TGCAGTGCCCGGGAGGGAGCCACCGGGGAGCTGTTTTTT.